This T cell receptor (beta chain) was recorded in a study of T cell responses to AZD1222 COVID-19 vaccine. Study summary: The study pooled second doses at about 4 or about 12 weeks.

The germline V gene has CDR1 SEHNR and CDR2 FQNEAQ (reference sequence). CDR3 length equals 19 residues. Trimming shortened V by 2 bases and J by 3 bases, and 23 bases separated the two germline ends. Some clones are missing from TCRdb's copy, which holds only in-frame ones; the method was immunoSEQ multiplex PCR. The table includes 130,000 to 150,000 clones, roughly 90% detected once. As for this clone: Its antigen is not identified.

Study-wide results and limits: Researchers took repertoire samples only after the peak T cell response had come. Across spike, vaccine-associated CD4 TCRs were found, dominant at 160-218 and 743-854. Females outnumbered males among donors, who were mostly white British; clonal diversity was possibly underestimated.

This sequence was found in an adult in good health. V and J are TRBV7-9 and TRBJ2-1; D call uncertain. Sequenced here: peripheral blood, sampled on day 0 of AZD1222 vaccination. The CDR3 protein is CASSLIHPTVRLVYNEQFF. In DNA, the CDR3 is TGTGCCAGCAGCTTAATCCACCCCACAGTCAGGTTAGTCTACAATGAGCAGTTCTTC.